One sample yielded the 16 T cell receptor beta chains listed below, sequenced in a study of T cells in tuberculosis. Assay: immunoSEQ multiplex PCR; the TCRdb copy retains only in-frame clones and omits some. The top ten clones hold 2.4% of a sample with 25,000 to 35,000 clones, about 95% of them seen once. Input material: PBMCs. These receptor sequences come from a donor between 10 and 35 years old with latent tuberculosis or without tuberculosis infection.

This rearrangement joins TRBV30 to TRBJ1-1, with D perhaps matching TRBD1 (5 bases). CDR3 length: 13 residues. V gave up 0 bases and J gave up 5 bases, with 10 bases separating them. Germline-derived CDR1 and CDR2 are GTSNPN and SVGIG (reference sequence). This CDR3 is CAWSVQGRTEAFF. DNA for the CDR3: TGTGCCTGGAGTGTTCAGGGTAGGACTGAAGCTTTCTTT. The full variable domain, in which reference TRBV30 and TRBJ1-1 provide the parts outside the CDR3, is SQTIHQWPATLVQPVGSPLSLECTVEGTSNPNLYWYRQAAGRGLQLLFYSVGIGQISSEVPQNLSASRPQDRQFILSSKKLLLSDSGFYLCAWSVQGRTEAFFGQGTRLTVV.

This clone was seen just once. The chain links TRBV5-4 to TRBJ2-2, with 11 nucleotides matching TRBD2. Per germline, CDR1 SGHNT and CDR2 YYREEE (reference sequence). V lost 7 bases, J lost 5 bases, and 7 bases stayed unmatched. This CDR3 comprises 15 residues. The DNA of the CDR3 is TGTGCCAGCGGGTTAATAGCGGGAGGGACCGGGGAGCTGTTTTTT. It translates to CASGLIAGGTGELFF. Complete variable domain (other parts from reference TRBV5-4 and TRBJ2-2): ETGVTQSPTHLIKTRGQQVTLRCSSQSGHNTVSWYQQALGQGPQFIFQYYREEENGRGNFPPRFSGLQFPNYSSELNVNALELDDSALYLCASGLIAGGTGELFFGEGSRLTVL.

The chain joins TRBV5-6 to TRBJ2-5; 12 positions agree with TRBD2. The trim removed 3 bases at V and 4 bases at J, leaving 13 bases unmatched. The germline V gene encodes CDR1 SGHDT and CDR2 YYEEEE. The CDR3 extends over 18 amino acids. DNA of the CDR3: TGTGCCAGCAGCTCCCCTGGGGCTAGCGGGAGGGCCGGAGAGACCCAGTACTTC. This gives the protein CASSSPGASGRAGETQYF. Full variable domain (rest looked up from reference TRBV5-6 and TRBJ2-5): DAGVTQSPTHLIKTRGQQVTLRCSPKSGHDTVSWYQQALGQGPQFIFQYYEEEERQRGNFPDRFSGHQFPNYSSELNVNALLLGDSALYLCASSSPGASGRAGETQYFGPGTRLLVL.

The chain links TRBV6-7 to TRBJ2-1; 7 bases agree with TRBD1. TRBV6-7 is an open reading frame whose function is uncertain. V lost 1 base to trimming and J lost 8 bases; unmatched junction nucleotides: 5. The CDR3 is made up of 14 amino acids. The CDR3, as DNA: TGTGCCAGCAGTTACTGGGGACAGCAAGATGAGCAGTTCTTC. This gives the protein CASSYWGQQDEQFF.

This chain links TRBV6-1 with TRBJ2-7, with D possibly being TRBD1 (5 bases). The CDR3 totals 17 residues. V was cut by 2 bases and J by 1 base, with 18 bases left in between. From germline, CDR1 is MNHNS and CDR2 SASEGT. CDR3 loop: CASSELLLPGHSYEQYF. CDR3 in DNA: TGTGCCAGCAGTGAACTACTCCTCCCAGGACATTCCTACGAGCAGTACTTC.

V and J are TRBV9 and TRBJ2-2; 13 bases fit TRBD2. The CDR3 extends over 16 amino acids. Germline-derived CDR1 and CDR2 are SGDLS and YYNGEE. V lost 4 bases, J lost 7 bases, and 7 bases stayed unmatched. The CDR3 DNA reads as TGTGCCAGCAGCACCACTAGCGGGGGGGCCGTCGGGGAGCTGTTTTTT. This translates into CASSTTSGGAVGELFF.

J is TRBJ2-1 and V is TRBV7-2; 11 bases align to TRBD2. The V gene end was trimmed by 5 bases and the J gene end by 10 bases; junction bases not matched to a gene: 4. The CDR3 covers 13 residues. In germline, CDR1 is SGHTA, CDR2 FQGNSA. The CDR3 region has the DNA TGTGCCAGCAGCCCCCGACTAGCGGGAGAGCAGTTCTTC. Translated, it gives CASSPRLAGEQFF.

The V call is TRBV19, the J call TRBJ1-1, with D possibly being TRBD1 (6 bases). The CDR3 runs 14 residues. Germline V lookup: CDR1 LNHDA, CDR2 SQIVND (reference sequence). V shed 4 bases and J shed 0 bases, with 9 bases lying between them. CDR3 residues: CASSTHRVNTEAFF. The CDR3 DNA reads as TGTGCCAGTAGTACCCACAGGGTGAACACTGAAGCTTTCTTT.

As for this clone: The same CDR3 arises from other DNA sequences in this sample as well. This chain connects TRBV6-5 to TRBJ1-1; 10 bases fit TRBD1. After removal of 6 bases from V and 4 bases from J, the junction contained 2 bases not matched to a gene. The CDR3 totals 13 residues. Germline V gene data show CDR1 as MNHEY and CDR2 as SVGAGI. CDR3 DNA: TGTGCCAGCAGCCGGGACAGGGGCACTGAAGCTTTCTTT. It translates to CASSRDRGTEAFF.

The rearrangement joins TRBV27 to TRBJ1-5; 11 bases match TRBD1. This CDR3 is built from 17 residues. Germline CDR1 is MNHEY and CDR2 is SMNVEV (reference sequence). Unmatched junction bases numbered 6, after V lost 3 bases and J lost 2 bases. The CDR3 DNA reads TGTGCCAGCAGTTTGGGGACAGGGGGTGATGGCAATCAGCCCCAGCATTTT. This sequence encodes CASSLGTGGDGNQPQHF.

The genes are TRBV7-2 and TRBJ1-2, with D perhaps TRBD1 (5 bases). Germline CDR1 and CDR2: SGHTA and FQGNSA. The CDR3 has 13 amino acids. Trimming took off 6 bases at V and 3 bases at J, with 11 bases between the two ends. This chain's CDR3 is CASSSGVYYGYTF. The CDR3 DNA sequence: TGTGCCAGCAGTTCGGGGGTATACTATGGCTACACCTTC.

The rearrangement uses TRBV9 and TRBJ2-7; 8 bases map to TRBD1. CDR1 is SGDLS and CDR2 is YYNGEE in the germline V gene. V lost 5 bases, J lost 4 bases, and 5 bases stayed unmatched. The length of the CDR3 is 13 residues. DNA of the CDR3: TGTGCCAGCAGGGGGACAGGCGCTTACGAGCAGTACTTC. This sequence encodes CASRGTGAYEQYF.

The chain carries TRBV6-6 and TRBJ2-7, with 7 bases lining up with TRBD2. V was pared by 2 bases and J by 2 bases, with 3 bases of the junction left unmatched. Germline assignment: CDR1 MNHNY and CDR2 SVGAGI (reference sequence). The CDR3 runs to 14 residues. The CDR3 DNA reads TGTGCCAGCAGTTACACGGGGGGAACCTACGAGCAGTACTTC. Translated, it gives CASSYTGGTYEQYF.

The CDR3 loop is CATSGLQGWAEAFF. The CDR3 nucleotides read TGTGCCACCAGCGGATTACAGGGTTGGGCTGAAGCTTTCTTT. This rearrangement joins TRBV15 to TRBJ1-1; possibly TRBD1 for D (6 bases). V shed 5 bases and J shed 6 bases, with 16 bases lying between them. The CDR3 is made up of 14 amino acids. The V gene's germline CDR1 is LNHNV and CDR2 YYDKDF (reference sequence).

This clone has a handful of counts. The V call is TRBV5-1, the J call TRBJ1-1, with D tentatively TRBD1 (5 bases). V lost 4 bases and J lost 5, with 15 bases in between. Per germline, CDR1 SGHRS and CDR2 YFSETQ. CDR3 size: 14 residues. The CDR3 loop is CASSPDPGGTEAFF. CDR3 coding DNA: TGCGCCAGCAGCCCGGATCCCGGGGGGACTGAAGCTTTCTTT.

The chain employs TRBV28 and TRBJ1-2; a weak D match, TRBD1 (5 bases). Germline V lookup: CDR1 MDHEN, CDR2 SYDVKM. The length of the CDR3 is 14 residues. The V and J ends lost 3 bases and 2 bases respectively, with 10 bases between them. The CDR3 here is CASSFLTENYGYTF. CDR3 coding DNA: TGTGCCAGCAGTTTCCTGACAGAGAACTATGGCTACACCTTC.